This is a list of T cell receptor beta chains from one sample in a study of T-cell memory formation after mild COVID-19. TCRdb ran MiXCR on the 5' RACE reads and lists one entry per CDR3 protein. The sample has some 280,000 distinct CDR3 sequences, 15% to 20% seen once. Sequences were obtained from PBMCs or a T cell subset sorted from them (not recorded which). Receptors originate from a young man who had mild COVID-19 (a few samples of this study predate the infection). Cell type and time point are not known. The CDR3 runs from the conserved cysteine through the conserved F or W. A D gene is named only where the DNA matches it firmly. Some rows have no size entry. The others give once, few or many, or a class for an expanded clone.

>few|TRBJ2-5|-|TRBV7-8
CASSPGAGYGETQYF
TGTGCCAGCAGCCCGGGGGCCGGCTATGGGGAGACCCAGTACTTC
>-|TRBJ2-7|TRBD2|TRBV7-9
CASSPRLAPYEQYF
TGTGCCAGCAGCCCCCGACTAGCCCCCTACGAGCAGTACTTC
>-|TRBJ1-2|-|TRBV7-9
CASSDVGLPQLGF
TGTGCCAGCAGCGACGTGGGCCTCCCGCAGTTGGGCTTC
>few|TRBJ1-2|TRBD1|TRBV5-6
CASSRQGPYGYTF
TGTGCCAGCAGCCGACAGGGGCCATATGGCTACACCTTC
>few|TRBJ2-1|-|TRBV7-3
CASSLGQGLRNEQFF
TGTGCCAGCAGCTTAGGGCAGGGCTTAAGAAATGAGCAGTTCTTC
>-|TRBJ2-5|TRBD1|TRBV28
CASLDRDQETQYF
TGTGCCAGCCTCGACAGGGATCAAGAGACCCAGTACTTC
>-|TRBJ2-7|TRBD2|TRBV5-5
CASSLGLAGIPYEQYF
TGTGCCAGCAGCTTGGGACTAGCGGGAATCCCCTACGAGCAGTACTTC
>many|TRBJ1-1|-|TRBV11-2
CASRRGRGEAFF
TGTGCCAGCAGGCGGGGGCGGGGTGAAGCTTTCTTT
>-|TRBJ2-7|TRBD2|TRBV7-9
CASSPRGGVSPYEQYF
TGTGCCAGCAGCCCCCGCGGGGGAGTGAGTCCCTACGAGCAGTACTTC
>few|TRBJ2-4|TRBD2|TRBV6-5
CASSRSGGRDIQYF
TGTGCCAGCAGTCGAAGCGGGGGTCGAGACATTCAGTACTTC
>-|TRBJ1-5|-|TRBV4-1
CASSQGRSPNQPQHF
TGCGCCAGCAGCCAAGGTCGCAGCCCTAATCAGCCCCAGCATTTT
>many|TRBJ2-5|TRBD1|TRBV29-1
CSAGQVGETQYF
TGCAGCGCGGGACAGGTCGGCGAGACCCAGTACTTC
>few|TRBJ2-1|-|TRBV28
CASSLVHNEQFF
TGTGCCAGCAGTTTGGTCCACAATGAGCAGTTCTTC
>-|TRBJ2-3|-|TRBV7-3
CASSLAPTGDTQYF
TGTGCCAGCAGCTTAGCCCCGACGGGAGATACGCAGTATTTT
>-|TRBJ2-4|TRBD2|TRBV2
CASRPRDWGGQYF
TGTGCCAGCAGACCTAGGGATTGGGGGGGTCAGTACTTC
>many|TRBJ1-3|-|TRBV6-5
CASSYADVAGNTIYF
TGTGCCAGCAGTTACGCAGACGTCGCCGGAAACACCATATATTTT
>-|TRBJ1-1|TRBD1|TRBV20-1
CSARGTGGIGEAFF
TGCAGTGCTAGGGGGACAGGGGGAATCGGTGAAGCTTTCTTT
>many|TRBJ2-3|-|TRBV6-2/TRBV6-3
CASSSNEADTQYF
TGTGCCAGCAGTTCCAATGAGGCCGATACGCAGTATTTT
>-|TRBJ1-5|-|TRBV20-1
CSARGGGVEQPQHF
TGCAGTGCTAGAGGGGGGGGCGTAGAACAGCCCCAGCATTTT
>few|TRBJ1-1|TRBD1|TRBV28
CASSSGGQGGAFF
TGTGCCAGCAGTTCGGGGGGACAGGGTGGTGCTTTCTTT
>-|TRBJ2-3|TRBD2|TRBV10-1
CASSESSGGNTDTQYF
TGCGCCAGCAGTGAGTCGAGCGGGGGGAACACAGATACGCAGTATTTT
>-|TRBJ2-1|-|TRBV5-1
CASSGGASSYNEQFF
TGCGCCAGCAGTGGGGGAGCTTCTTCCTACAATGAGCAGTTCTTC
>many|TRBJ2-1|TRBD1|TRBV12-3/TRBV12-4
CASSLDRGDEQFF
TGTGCCAGCAGTCTGGACAGGGGCGATGAGCAGTTCTTC
>-|TRBJ2-1|-|TRBV6-5
CASSLASTLNEQFF
TGTGCCAGCAGCCTCGCCTCTACATTGAATGAGCAGTTCTTC
>-|TRBJ2-3|-|TRBV5-6
CASSLVGGADSTDTQYF
TGTGCCAGCAGCTTGGTGGGCGGGGCGGATAGCACAGATACGCAGTATTTT